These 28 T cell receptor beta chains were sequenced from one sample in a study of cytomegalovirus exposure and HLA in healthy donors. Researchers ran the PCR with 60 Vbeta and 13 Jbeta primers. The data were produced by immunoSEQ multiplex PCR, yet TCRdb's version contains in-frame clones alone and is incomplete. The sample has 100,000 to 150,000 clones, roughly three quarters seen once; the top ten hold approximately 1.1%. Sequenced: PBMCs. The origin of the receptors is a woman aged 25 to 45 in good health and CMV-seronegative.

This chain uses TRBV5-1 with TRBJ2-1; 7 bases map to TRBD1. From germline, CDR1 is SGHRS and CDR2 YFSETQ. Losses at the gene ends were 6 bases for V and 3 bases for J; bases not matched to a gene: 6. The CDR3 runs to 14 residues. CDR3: CASTPGQDYNEQFF. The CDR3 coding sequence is TGCGCCAGCACCCCTGGACAGGACTACAATGAGCAGTTCTTC.

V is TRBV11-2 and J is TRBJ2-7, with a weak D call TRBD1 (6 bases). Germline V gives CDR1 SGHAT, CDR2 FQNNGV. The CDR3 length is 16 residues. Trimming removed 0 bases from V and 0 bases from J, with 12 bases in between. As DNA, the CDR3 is TGTGCCAGCAGCTTAGAAGCGCGGACAGTCTCCTACGAGCAGTACTTC. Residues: CASSLEARTVSYEQYF. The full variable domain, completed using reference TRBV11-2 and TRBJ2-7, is EAGVAQSPRYKIIEKRQSVAFWCNPISGHATLYWYQQILGQGPKLLIQFQNNGVVDDSQLPKDRFSAERLKGVDSTLKIQPAKLEDSAVYLCASSLEARTVSYEQYFGPGTRLTVT.

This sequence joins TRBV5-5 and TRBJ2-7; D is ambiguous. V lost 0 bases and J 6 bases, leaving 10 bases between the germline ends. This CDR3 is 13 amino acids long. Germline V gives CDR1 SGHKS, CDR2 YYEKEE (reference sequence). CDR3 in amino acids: CASSLAPPGEQYF. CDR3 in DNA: TGTGCCAGCAGCTTGGCCCCGCCAGGCGAGCAGTACTTC.

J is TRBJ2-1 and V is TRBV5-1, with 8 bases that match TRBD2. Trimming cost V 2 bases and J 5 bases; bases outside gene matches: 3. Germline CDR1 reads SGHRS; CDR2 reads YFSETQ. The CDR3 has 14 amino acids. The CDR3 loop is CASSLAGVNNEQFF. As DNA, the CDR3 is TGCGCCAGCAGCTTAGCGGGGGTAAACAATGAGCAGTTCTTC.

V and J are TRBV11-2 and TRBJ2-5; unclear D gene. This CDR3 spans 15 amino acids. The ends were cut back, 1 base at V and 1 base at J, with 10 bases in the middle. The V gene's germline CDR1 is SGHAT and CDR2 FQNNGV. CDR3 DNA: TGTGCCAGCAGCTTAGCCAGACACTTCCAAGAGACCCAGTACTTC. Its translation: CASSLARHFQETQYF. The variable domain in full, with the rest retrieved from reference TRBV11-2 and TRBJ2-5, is EAGVAQSPRYKIIEKRQSVAFWCNPISGHATLYWYQQILGQGPKLLIQFQNNGVVDDSQLPKDRFSAERLKGVDSTLKIQPAKLEDSAVYLCASSLARHFQETQYFGPGTRLLVL.

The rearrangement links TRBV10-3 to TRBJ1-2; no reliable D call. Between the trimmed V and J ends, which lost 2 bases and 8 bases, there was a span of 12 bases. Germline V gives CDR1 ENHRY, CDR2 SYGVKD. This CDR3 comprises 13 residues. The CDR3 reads CAISESPAQGYTF. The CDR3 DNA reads TGTGCCATCAGTGAGAGTCCAGCGCAGGGCTACACCTTC.

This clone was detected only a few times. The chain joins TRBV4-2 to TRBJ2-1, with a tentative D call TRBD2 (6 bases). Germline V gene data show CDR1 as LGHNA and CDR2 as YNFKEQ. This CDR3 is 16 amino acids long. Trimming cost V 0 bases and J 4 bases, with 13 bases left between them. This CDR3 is CASSQDTGGSYNEQFF. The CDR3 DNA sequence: TGTGCCAGCAGCCAAGATACCGGGGGTAGTTACAATGAGCAGTTCTTC.

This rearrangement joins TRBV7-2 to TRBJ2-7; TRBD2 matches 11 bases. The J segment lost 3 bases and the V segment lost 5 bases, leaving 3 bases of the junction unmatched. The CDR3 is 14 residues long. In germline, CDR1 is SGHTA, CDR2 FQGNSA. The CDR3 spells CASSQTSGGYEQYF. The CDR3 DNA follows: TGTGCCAGCAGCCAAACTAGCGGGGGCTACGAGCAGTACTTC.

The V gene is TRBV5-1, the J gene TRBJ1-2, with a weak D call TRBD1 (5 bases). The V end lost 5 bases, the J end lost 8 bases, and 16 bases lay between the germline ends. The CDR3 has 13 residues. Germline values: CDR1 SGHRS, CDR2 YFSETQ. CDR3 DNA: TGCGCCAGCAGTTTGAGACAGAGTGACGGCTACACCTTC. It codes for CASSLRQSDGYTF.

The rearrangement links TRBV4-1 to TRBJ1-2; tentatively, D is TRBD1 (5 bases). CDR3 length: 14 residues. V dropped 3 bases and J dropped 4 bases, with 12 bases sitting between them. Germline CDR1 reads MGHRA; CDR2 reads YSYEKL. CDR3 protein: CASSHGTEIYGYTF. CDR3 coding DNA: TGCGCCAGCAGCCATGGGACTGAGATCTATGGCTACACCTTC.

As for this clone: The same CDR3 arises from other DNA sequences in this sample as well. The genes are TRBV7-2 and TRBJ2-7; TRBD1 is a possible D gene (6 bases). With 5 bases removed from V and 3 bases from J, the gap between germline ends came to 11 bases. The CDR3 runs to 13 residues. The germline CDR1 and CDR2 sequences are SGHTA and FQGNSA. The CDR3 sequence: CASSLGQFYEQYF. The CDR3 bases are TGTGCCAGCAGCCTTGGACAGTTCTACGAGCAGTACTTC.

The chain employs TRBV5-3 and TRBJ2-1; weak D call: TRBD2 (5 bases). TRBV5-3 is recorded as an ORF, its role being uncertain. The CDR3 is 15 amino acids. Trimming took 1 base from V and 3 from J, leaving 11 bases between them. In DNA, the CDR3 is TGTGCCAGAAGCTTGTGGTTCGGGATCTACAATGAGCAGTTCTTC. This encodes CARSLWFGIYNEQFF.

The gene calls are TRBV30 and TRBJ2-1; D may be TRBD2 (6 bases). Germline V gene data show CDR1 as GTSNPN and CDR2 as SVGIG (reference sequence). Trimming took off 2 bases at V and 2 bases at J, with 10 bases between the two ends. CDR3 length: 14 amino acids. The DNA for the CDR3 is TGTGCCTGGAGTCTCGGGAGCACCTACAATGAGCAGTTCTTC. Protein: CAWSLGSTYNEQFF.

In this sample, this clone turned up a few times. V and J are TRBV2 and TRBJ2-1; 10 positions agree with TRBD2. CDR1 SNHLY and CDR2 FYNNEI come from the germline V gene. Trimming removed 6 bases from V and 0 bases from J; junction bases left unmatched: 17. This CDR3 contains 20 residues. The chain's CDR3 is CASSAQGASGGLSSYNEQFF. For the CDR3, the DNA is TGTGCCAGCAGCGCCCAAGGGGCTAGCGGGGGACTAAGCTCCTACAATGAGCAGTTCTTC.

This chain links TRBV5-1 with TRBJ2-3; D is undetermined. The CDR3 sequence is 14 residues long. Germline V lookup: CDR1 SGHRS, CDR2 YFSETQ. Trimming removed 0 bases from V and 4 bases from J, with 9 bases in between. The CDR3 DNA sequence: TGCGCCAGCAGCTTGGAACTATACGCAGATACGCAGTATTTT. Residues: CASSLELYADTQYF.

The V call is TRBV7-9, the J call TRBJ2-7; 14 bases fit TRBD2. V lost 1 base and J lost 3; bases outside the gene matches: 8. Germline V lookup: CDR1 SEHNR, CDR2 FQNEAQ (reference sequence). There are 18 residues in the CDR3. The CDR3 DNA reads TGTGCCAGCAGCTTAGTCCCCGGGACTAGCGGGAGAGTCTACGAGCAGTACTTC. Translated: CASSLVPGTSGRVYEQYF.

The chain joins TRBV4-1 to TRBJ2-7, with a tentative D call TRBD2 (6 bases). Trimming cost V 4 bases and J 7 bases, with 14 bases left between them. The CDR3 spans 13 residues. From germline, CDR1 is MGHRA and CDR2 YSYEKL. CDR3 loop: CASSPDLAGEQYF. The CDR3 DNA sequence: TGCGCCAGCAGCCCGGACCTCGCGGGGGAGCAGTACTTC.

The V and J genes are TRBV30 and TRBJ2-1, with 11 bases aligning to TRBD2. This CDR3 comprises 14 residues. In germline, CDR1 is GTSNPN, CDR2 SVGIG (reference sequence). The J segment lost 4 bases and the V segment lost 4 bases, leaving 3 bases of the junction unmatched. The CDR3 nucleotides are TGTGCCTGGACCGGGACTAGCGGTTACAATGAGCAGTTCTTC. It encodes CAWTGTSGYNEQFF.

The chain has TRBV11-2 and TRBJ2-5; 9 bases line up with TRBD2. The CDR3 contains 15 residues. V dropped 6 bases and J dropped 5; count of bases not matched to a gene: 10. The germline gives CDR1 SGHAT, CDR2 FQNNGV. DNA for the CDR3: TGTGCCAGCAGTTTTAGTAGCGGGGGTCGGGAGACCCAGTACTTC. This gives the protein CASSFSSGGRETQYF. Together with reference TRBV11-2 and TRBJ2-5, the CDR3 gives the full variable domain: EAGVAQSPRYKIIEKRQSVAFWCNPISGHATLYWYQQILGQGPKLLIQFQNNGVVDDSQLPKDRFSAERLKGVDSTLKIQPAKLEDSAVYLCASSFSSGGRETQYFGPGTRLLVL.

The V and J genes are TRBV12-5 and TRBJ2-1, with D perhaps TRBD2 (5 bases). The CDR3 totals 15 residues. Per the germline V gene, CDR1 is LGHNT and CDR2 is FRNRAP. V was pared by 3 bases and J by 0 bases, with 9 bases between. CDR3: CASGFSAGSYNEQFF. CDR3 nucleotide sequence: TGTGCTAGTGGTTTCTCCGCGGGCTCCTACAATGAGCAGTTCTTC.

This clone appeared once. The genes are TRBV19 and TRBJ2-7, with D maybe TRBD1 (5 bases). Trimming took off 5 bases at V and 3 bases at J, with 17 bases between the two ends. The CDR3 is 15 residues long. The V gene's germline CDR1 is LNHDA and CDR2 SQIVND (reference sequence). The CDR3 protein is CASSLTANFDYEQYF. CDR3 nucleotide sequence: TGTGCCAGTAGTTTGACAGCGAACTTCGACTACGAGCAGTACTTC.

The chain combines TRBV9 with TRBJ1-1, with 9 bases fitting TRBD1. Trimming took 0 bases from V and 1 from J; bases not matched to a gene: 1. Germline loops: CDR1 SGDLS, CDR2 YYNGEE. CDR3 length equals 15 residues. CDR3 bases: TGTGCCAGCAGCGTAGAGGACAGGGGGAACACTGAAGCTTTCTTT. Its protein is CASSVEDRGNTEAFF.

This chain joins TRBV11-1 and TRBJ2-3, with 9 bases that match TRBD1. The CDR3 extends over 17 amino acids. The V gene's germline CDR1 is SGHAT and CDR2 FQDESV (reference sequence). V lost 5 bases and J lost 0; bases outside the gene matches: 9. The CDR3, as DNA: TGTGCCAGCAGCGAGCCGACAGGGGGGTGGAGCACAGATACGCAGTATTTT. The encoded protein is CASSEPTGGWSTDTQYF.

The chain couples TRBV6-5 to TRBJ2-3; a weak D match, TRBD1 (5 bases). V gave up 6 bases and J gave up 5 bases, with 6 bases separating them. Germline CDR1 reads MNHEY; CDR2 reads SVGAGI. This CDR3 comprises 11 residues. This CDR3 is CASRQGDTQYF. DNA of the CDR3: TGTGCCAGCAGGCAGGGAGATACGCAGTATTTT.

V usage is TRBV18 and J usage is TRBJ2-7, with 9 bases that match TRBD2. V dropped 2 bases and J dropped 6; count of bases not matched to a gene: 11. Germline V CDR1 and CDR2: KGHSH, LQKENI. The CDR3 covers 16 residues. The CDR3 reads CASSPLAGGPYGEQYF. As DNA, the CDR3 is TGTGCCAGCTCACCATTGGCGGGGGGGCCCTATGGCGAGCAGTACTTC.

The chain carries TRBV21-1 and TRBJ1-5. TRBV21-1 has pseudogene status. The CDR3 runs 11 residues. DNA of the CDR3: TGTGCCAGCAGCAAAAGGGAGTCCCAGCATTTT. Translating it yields CASSKRESQHF.

The CDR3: CASSLEGTVFYEQYF. The DNA of the CDR3 is TGTGCCAGCAGTTTAGAGGGGACAGTTTTCTACGAGCAGTACTTC. The chain has TRBV27 and TRBJ2-7; the match to TRBD1 covers 7 bases. CDR1 and CDR2 from the germline V gene are MNHEY and SMNVEV (reference sequence). V lost 2 bases, J lost 3 bases, and 7 bases stayed unmatched. CDR3 size: 15 residues.

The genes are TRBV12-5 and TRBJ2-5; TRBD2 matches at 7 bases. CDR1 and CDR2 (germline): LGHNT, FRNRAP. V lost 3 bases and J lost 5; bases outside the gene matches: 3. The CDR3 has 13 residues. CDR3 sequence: CASGFYGGETQYF. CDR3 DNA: TGTGCTAGTGGTTTCTACGGGGGGGAGACCCAGTACTTC.